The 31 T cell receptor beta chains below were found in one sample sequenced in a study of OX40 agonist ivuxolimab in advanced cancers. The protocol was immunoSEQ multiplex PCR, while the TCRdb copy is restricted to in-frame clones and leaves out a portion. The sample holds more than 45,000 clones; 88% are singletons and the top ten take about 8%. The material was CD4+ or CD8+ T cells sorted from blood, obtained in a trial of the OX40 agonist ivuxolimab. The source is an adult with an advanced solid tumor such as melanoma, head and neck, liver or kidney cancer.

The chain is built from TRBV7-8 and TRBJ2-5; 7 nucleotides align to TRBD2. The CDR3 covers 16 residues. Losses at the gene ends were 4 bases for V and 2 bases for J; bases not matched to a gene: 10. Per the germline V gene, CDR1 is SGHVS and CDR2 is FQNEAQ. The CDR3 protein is CASSSRLAAPQETQYF. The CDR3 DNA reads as TGTGCCAGCAGCTCAAGACTAGCAGCCCCGCAAGAGACCCAGTACTTC.

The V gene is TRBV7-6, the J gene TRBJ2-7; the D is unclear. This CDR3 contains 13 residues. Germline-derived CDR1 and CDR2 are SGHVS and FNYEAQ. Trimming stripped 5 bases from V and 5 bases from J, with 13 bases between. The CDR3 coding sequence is TGTGCCAGCAGCCCTAGGGCTGGAGACGAGCAGTACTTC. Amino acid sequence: CASSPRAGDEQYF.

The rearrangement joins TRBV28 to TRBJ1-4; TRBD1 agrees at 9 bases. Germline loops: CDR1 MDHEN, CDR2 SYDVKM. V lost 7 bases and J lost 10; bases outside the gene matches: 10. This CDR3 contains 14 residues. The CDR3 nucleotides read TGTGCCAGCAAAGATGGACAGGGGATTGGAAAACTGTTTTTT. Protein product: CASKDGQGIGKLFF.

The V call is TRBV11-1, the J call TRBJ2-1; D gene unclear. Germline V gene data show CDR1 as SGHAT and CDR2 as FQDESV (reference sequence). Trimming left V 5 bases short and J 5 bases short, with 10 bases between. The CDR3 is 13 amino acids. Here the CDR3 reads CASSKPGHNEQFF. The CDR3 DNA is TGTGCCAGCAGCAAACCCGGACACAATGAGCAGTTCTTC.

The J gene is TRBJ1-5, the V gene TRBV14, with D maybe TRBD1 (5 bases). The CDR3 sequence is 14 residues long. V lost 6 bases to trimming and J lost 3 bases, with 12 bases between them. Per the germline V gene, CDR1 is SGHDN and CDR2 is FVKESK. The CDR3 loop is CASRSTVINQPQHF. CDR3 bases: TGTGCCAGCAGGTCGACAGTGATCAATCAGCCCCAGCATTTT.

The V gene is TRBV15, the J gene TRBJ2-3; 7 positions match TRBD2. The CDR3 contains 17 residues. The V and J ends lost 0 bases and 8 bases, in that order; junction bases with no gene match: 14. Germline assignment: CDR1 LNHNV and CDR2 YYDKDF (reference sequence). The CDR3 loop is CATSRDGSGWGRGTQYF. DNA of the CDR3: TGTGCCACCAGCAGAGATGGTAGTGGCTGGGGGAGGGGTACGCAGTATTTT.

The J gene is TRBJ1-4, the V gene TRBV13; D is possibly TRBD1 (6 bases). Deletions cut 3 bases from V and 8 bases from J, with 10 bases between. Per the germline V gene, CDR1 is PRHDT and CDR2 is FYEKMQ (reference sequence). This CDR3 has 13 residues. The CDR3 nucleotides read TGTGCCAGCAGCTTCAGGACAGCCGAAAAACTGTTTTTT. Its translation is CASSFRTAEKLFF.

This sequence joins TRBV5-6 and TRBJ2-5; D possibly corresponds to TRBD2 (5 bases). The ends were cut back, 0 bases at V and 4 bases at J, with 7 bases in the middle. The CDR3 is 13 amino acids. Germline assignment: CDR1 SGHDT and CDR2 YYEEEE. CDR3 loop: CASSLVGRETQYF. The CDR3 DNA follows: TGTGCCAGCAGCTTGGTAGGGAGAGAGACCCAGTACTTC.

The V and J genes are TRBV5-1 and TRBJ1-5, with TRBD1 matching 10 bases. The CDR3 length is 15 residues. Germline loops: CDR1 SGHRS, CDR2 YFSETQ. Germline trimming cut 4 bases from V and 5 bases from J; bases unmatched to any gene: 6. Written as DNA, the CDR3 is TGCGCCAGCAGCGCGATGGGGACAGGGGATCAGCCCCAGCATTTT. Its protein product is CASSAMGTGDQPQHF.

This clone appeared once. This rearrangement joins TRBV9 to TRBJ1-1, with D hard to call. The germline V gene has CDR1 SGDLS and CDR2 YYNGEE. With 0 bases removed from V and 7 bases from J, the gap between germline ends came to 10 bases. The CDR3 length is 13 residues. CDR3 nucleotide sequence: TGTGCCAGCAGCGTAGCTCAGGTTGGTGAAGCTTTCTTT. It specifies CASSVAQVGEAFF.

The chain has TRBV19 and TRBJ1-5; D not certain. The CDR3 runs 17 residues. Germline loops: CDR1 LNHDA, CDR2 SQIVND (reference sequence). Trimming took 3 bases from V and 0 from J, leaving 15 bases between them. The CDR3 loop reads CASSMPRGGYSNQPQHF. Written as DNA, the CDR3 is TGTGCCAGTAGTATGCCGCGTGGCGGGTATAGCAATCAGCCCCAGCATTTT.

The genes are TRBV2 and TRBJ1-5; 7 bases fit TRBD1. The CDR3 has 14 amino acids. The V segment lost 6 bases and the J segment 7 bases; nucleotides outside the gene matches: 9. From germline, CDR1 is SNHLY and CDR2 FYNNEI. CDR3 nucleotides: TGTGCCAGCAGCAGTAACAGGGGAACCCAGCCCCAGCATTTT. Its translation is CASSSNRGTQPQHF.

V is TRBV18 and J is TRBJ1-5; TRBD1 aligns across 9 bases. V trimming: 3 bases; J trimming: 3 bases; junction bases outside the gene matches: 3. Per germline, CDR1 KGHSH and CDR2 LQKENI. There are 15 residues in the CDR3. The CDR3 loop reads CASSPRTGANQPQHF. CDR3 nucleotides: TGTGCCAGCTCACCCAGGACAGGGGCCAATCAGCCCCAGCATTTT.

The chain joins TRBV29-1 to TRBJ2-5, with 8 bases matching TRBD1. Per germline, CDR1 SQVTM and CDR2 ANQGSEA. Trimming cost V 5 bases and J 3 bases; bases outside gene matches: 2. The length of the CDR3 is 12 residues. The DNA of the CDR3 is TGCAGCGTTAAACAGGGGGAAGAGACCCAGTACTTC. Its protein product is CSVKQGEETQYF.

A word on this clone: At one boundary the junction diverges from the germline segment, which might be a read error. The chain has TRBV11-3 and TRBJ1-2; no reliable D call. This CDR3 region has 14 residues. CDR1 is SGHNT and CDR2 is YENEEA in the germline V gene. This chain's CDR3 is CASSLDSNGGGYTF. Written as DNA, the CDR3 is TGTGCCAGCAGCCTAGACTCAAACGGAGGGGGCTACACCTTC.

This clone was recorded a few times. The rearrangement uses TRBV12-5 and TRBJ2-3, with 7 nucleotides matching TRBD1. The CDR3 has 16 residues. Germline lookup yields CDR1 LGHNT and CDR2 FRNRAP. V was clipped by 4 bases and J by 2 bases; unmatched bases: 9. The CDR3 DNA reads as TGTGCTAGTGGTTCTACCCAGACAGGGATCACAGATACGCAGTATTTT. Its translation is CASGSTQTGITDTQYF.

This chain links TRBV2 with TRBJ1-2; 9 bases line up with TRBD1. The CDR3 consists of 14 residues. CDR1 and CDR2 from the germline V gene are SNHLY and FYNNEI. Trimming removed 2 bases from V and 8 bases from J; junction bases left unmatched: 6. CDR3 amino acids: CASSETGGASGYTF. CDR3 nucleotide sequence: TGTGCCAGCAGTGAAACAGGGGGCGCGTCCGGCTACACCTTC.

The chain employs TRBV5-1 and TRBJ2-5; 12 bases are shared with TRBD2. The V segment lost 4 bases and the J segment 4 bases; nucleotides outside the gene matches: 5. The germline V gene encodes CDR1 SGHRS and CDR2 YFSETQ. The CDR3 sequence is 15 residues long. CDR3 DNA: TGCGCCAGCAGCAGGACTAGCGGGGAAGGAGAGACCCAGTACTTC. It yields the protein CASSRTSGEGETQYF.

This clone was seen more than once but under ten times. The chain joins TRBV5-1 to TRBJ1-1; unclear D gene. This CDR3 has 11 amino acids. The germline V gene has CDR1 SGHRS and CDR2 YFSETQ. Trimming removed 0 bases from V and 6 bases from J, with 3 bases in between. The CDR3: CASSLEAEAFF. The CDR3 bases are TGCGCCAGCAGCTTGGAGGCTGAAGCTTTCTTT.

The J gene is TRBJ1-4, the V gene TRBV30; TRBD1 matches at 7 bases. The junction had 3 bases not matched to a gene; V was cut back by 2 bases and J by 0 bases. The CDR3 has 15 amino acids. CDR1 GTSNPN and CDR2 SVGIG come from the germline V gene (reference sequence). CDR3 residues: CAWSPGTATNEKLFF. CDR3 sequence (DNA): TGTGCCTGGAGTCCCGGGACAGCAACTAATGAAAAACTGTTTTTT.

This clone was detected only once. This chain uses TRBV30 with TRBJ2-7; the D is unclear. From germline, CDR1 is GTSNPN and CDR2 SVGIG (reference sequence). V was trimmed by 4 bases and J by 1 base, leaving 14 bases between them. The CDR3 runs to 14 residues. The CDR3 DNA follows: TGTGCCTGGACCGACCACTCAGTGTCCTACGAGCAGTACTTC. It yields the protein CAWTDHSVSYEQYF.

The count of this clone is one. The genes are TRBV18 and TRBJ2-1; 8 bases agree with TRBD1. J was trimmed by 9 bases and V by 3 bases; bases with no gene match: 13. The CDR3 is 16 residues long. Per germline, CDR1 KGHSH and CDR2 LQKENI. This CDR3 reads CASSPWTGPGRSEQFF. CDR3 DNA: TGTGCCAGCTCACCTTGGACAGGGCCGGGACGGAGTGAGCAGTTCTTC.

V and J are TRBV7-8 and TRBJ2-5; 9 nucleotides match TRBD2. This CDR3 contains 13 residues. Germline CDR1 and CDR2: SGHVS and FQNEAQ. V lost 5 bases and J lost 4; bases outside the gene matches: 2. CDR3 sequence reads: CASSLGLAETQYF. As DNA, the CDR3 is TGTGCCAGCAGCCTGGGACTAGCAGAGACCCAGTACTTC.

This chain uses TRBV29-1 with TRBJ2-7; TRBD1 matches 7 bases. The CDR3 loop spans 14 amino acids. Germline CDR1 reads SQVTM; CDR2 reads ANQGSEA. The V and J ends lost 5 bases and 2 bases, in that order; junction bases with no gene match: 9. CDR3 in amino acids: CSVSTGKNTYEQYF. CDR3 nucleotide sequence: TGCAGCGTTTCGACAGGGAAAAATACCTACGAGCAGTACTTC.

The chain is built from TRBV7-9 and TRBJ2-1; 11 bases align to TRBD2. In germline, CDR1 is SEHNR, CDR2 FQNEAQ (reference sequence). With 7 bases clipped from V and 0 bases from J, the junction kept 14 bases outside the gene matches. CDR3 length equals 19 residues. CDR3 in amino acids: CASTLLRTSGQSSYNEQFF. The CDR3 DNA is TGTGCCAGCACCCTATTGAGGACTAGCGGGCAAAGCTCCTACAATGAGCAGTTCTTC.

CDR3 sequence (DNA): TGCGCCAGCCTCCTGGGCCCGAGCGGGTCTAGCACAGATACGCAGTATTTT. Amino acid sequence: CASLLGPSGSSTDTQYF. The chain carries TRBV5-1 and TRBJ2-3, with D possibly being TRBD2 (6 bases). The CDR3 has 17 residues. Germline CDR1 reads SGHRS; CDR2 reads YFSETQ. Trimming removed 7 bases at V and 0 bases at J, with 21 bases between.

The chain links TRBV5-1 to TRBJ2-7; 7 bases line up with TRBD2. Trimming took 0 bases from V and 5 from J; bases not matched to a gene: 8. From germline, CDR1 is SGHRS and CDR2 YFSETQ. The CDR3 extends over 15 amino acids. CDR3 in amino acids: CASSLDSGPRNEQYF. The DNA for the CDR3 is TGCGCCAGCAGCTTGGATAGCGGGCCCCGCAACGAGCAGTACTTC.

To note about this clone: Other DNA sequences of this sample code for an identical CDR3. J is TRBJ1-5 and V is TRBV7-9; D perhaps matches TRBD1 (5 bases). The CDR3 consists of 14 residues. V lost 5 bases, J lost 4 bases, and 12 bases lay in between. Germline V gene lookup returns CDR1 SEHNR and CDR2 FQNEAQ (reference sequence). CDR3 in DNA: TGTGCCAGCAGCCTAGGGGCGGGGAATCAGCCCCAGCATTTT. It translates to CASSLGAGNQPQHF.

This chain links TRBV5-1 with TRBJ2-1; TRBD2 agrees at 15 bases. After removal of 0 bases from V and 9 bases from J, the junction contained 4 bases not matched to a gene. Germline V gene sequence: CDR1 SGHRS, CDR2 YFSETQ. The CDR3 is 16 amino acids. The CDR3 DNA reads TGCGCCAGCAGCTTGGCCGGACTAGCGGGAGGGGGTGAGCAGTTCTTC. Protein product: CASSLAGLAGGGEQFF.

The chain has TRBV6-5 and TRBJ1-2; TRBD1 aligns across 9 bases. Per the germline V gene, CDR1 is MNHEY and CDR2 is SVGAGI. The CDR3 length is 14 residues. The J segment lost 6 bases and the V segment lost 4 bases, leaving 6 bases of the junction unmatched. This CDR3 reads CASSSRDRVHGYTF. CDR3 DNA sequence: TGTGCCAGCAGTTCCCGGGACAGGGTGCATGGCTACACCTTC.

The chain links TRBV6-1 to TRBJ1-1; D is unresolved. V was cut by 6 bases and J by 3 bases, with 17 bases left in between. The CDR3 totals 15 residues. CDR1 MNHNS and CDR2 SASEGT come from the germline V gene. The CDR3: CASSPPKARYTEAFF. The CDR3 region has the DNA TGTGCCAGCAGCCCCCCAAAAGCCAGGTACACTGAAGCTTTCTTT.